This T cell receptor (beta chain) was observed in a study of lymphopenia after photon versus proton radiotherapy. Only one count was recorded for this clone. Its target is not known. The CDR3 runs 16 residues. Trimming at V came to 4 bases and at J to 5 bases, leaving 9 bases not matched to a gene. CDR1 is MNHNS, CDR2 SASEGT, per germline. Study outcomes and limitations: Proton therapy kept repertoires fairly stable, unlike photons, which gained effector/memory cells. After the lymphocyte nadir, photon-treated repertoires showed oligoclonal expansion, especially of CD8+ Temra cells.

The table came from immunoSEQ multiplex PCR; TCRdb's copy has only in-frame clones and leaves some out. The data show some 16,000 clones, approximately 90% seen once. The rearrangement uses TRBV6-1 and TRBJ2-5; 11 nucleotides match TRBD2. This material consisted of peripheral blood, taken from a patient treated with proton-based radiotherapy. This TCR derives from a woman aged 55-69 years with cholangiocarcinoma. Some clones in this sample may be carry-over from other donors' samples. For the CDR3, the DNA is TGTGCCAGCAGTGTCGCTAGCGGGGGGTTTTCTGAGACCCAGTACTTC. Residues: CASSVASGGFSETQYF.